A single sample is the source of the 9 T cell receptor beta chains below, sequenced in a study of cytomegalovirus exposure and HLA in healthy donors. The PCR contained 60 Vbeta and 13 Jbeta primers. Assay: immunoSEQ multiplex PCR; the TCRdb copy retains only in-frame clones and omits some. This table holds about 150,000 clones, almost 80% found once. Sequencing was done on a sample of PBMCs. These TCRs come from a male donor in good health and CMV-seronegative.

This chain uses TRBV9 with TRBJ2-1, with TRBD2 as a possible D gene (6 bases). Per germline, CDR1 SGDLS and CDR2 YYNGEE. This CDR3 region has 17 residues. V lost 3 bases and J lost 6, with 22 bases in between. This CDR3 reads CASSAYGAGLGLNEQFF. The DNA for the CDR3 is TGTGCCAGCAGCGCTTATGGGGCGGGACTGGGGCTCAATGAGCAGTTCTTC.

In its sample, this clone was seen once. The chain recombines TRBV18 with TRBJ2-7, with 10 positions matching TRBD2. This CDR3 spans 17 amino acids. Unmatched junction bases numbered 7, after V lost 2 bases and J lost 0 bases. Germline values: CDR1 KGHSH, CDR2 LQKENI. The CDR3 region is CASSPGRTSGISYEQYF. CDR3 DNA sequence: TGTGCCAGCTCACCAGGGAGGACTAGCGGAATCTCCTACGAGCAGTACTTC.

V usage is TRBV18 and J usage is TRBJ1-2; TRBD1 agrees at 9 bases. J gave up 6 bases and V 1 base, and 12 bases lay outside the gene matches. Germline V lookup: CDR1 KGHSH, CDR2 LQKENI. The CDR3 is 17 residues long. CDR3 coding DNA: TGTGCCAGCTCACCACGGGGACAGGGTCGAAGAAGAGATGGCTACACCTTC. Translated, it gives CASSPRGQGRRRDGYTF.

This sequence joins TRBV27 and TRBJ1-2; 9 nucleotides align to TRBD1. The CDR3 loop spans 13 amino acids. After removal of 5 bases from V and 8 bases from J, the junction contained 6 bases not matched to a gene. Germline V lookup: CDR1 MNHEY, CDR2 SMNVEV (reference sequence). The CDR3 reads CASSATGGVGYTF. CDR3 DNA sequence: TGTGCCAGCAGTGCTACAGGGGGCGTAGGCTACACCTTC.

CDR3 residues: CASSERENTEAFF. DNA for the CDR3: TGTGCCAGCAGTGAAAGAGAGAACACTGAAGCTTTCTTT. The chain combines TRBV2 with TRBJ1-1; D is undetermined. The CDR3 has 13 residues. Trimming stripped 2 bases from V and 1 base from J, with 5 bases between. Per germline, CDR1 SNHLY and CDR2 FYNNEI.

CDR3 nucleotide sequence: TGTGCCAGCAGTGGGGGACAGGTCTACGAGCAGTACTTC. Amino acids: CASSGGQVYEQYF. The J gene is TRBJ2-7, the V gene TRBV6-1, with 8 bases lining up with TRBD1. CDR1 and CDR2 from the germline V gene are MNHNS and SASEGT. V trimming: 4 bases; J trimming: 3 bases; junction bases outside the gene matches: 2. The CDR3 has 13 residues.

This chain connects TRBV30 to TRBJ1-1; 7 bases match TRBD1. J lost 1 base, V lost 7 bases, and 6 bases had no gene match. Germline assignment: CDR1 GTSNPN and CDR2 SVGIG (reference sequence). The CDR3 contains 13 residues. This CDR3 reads CASHRGSNTEAFF. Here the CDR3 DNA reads TGTGCCTCCCACAGGGGTTCGAACACTGAAGCTTTCTTT.

CDR3 amino acids: CASSYGGGAEDTQYF. The CDR3 region has the DNA TGTGCCAGCAGTTATGGCGGGGGGGCCGAGGATACGCAGTATTTT. V gene TRBV6-6 combines with J gene TRBJ2-3; 9 bases fit TRBD2. V dropped 3 bases and J dropped 6; count of bases not matched to a gene: 7. CDR1 MNHNY and CDR2 SVGAGI come from the germline V gene (reference sequence). The CDR3 extends over 15 amino acids.

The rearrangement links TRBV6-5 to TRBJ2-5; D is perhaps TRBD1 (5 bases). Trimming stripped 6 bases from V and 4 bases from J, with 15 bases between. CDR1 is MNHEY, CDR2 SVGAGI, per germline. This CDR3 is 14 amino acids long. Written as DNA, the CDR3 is TGTGCCAGCAGACCAGGGTTTGATCCAGAGACCCAGTACTTC. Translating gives CASRPGFDPETQYF.